Below, 10 T cell receptor beta chains from the same sample are listed, as sequenced in a study of cytomegalovirus exposure and HLA in healthy donors. PCR used 60 Vbeta primers and 13 Jbeta primers. Sequenced by immunoSEQ multiplex PCR; TCRdb stores in-frame clones only, minus some. Among over 60,000 clones listed, 60% to 75% were seen once. Sequencing was done on a sample of PBMCs. The receptors derive from a man between 65 and 80 years old in good health and CMV-seronegative.

J is TRBJ2-3 and V is TRBV2; 10 bases are shared with TRBD2. Trimming removed 8 bases from V and 5 bases from J; junction bases left unmatched: 7. The CDR3 covers 14 residues. Germline assignment: CDR1 SNHLY and CDR2 FYNNEI. The CDR3 loop is CASVSGGAKDTQYF. The CDR3 bases are TGTGCCAGCGTCAGCGGGGGGGCCAAAGATACGCAGTATTTT.

The chain employs TRBV5-5 and TRBJ2-5, with 9 positions matching TRBD1. In germline, CDR1 is SGHKS, CDR2 YYEKEE (reference sequence). V lost 0 bases, J lost 4 bases, and 4 bases stayed unmatched. This CDR3 is built from 15 residues. CDR3 region: CASSLGLDRGETQYF. In nucleotides, the CDR3 is TGTGCCAGCAGCTTGGGGCTGGACAGGGGAGAGACCCAGTACTTC.

The rearrangement joins TRBV6-1 to TRBJ1-6; TRBD1 aligns across 8 bases. Germline values: CDR1 MNHNS, CDR2 SASEGT. J gave up 7 bases and V 4 bases, and 6 bases lay outside the gene matches. CDR3 length equals 15 residues. This chain's CDR3 is CASSGGTGENSPLHF. Written as DNA, the CDR3 is TGTGCCAGCAGTGGGGGGACAGGAGAGAATTCACCCCTCCACTTT.

The rearrangement uses TRBV10-1 and TRBJ2-3; 9 positions match TRBD1. The CDR3 has 15 residues. Germline lookup yields CDR1 WNHNN and CDR2 SYGVQD (reference sequence). Trimming at V came to 5 bases and at J to 2 bases, leaving 5 bases not matched to a gene. The CDR3 DNA sequence: TGCGCCAGCAGTTCCGGGACAGGGCTCACAGATACGCAGTATTTT. Translation: CASSSGTGLTDTQYF.

The chain has TRBV6-4 and TRBJ2-1; weak D call: TRBD1 (5 bases). The CDR3 extends over 16 amino acids. Germline V gene sequence: CDR1 MRHNA, CDR2 SNTAGT. Trimming removed 0 bases at V and 2 bases at J, with 11 bases between. CDR3 sequence (DNA): TGTGCCAGCAGTGACTCTCAAGGGGTCGCCTACAATGAGCAGTTCTTC. The encoded protein is CASSDSQGVAYNEQFF.

The chain carries TRBV28 and TRBJ1-4; no clear D gene. V was shortened by 2 bases and J by 7 bases, with 5 bases between the two germline ends. Per germline, CDR1 MDHEN and CDR2 SYDVKM. This CDR3 has 12 residues. CDR3 sequence reads: CASSLDIEKLFF. In DNA form, the CDR3 reads TGTGCCAGCAGTTTAGACATTGAAAAACTGTTTTTT.

The chain uses TRBV6-6 and TRBJ2-1; 13 bases agree with TRBD2. With V trimmed by 8 bases and J by 6 bases, 7 bases remained unmatched. This CDR3 is built from 15 residues. Germline-derived CDR1 and CDR2 are MNHNY and SVGAGI (reference sequence). The CDR3 sequence is CASGLLAGGRNEQFF. DNA for the CDR3: TGTGCCAGCGGGTTACTAGCGGGGGGGCGCAATGAGCAGTTCTTC.

This clone has just a few counts. The V gene is TRBV10-1, the J gene TRBJ1-3; no reliable D call. The CDR3 covers 13 residues. V lost 3 bases to trimming and J lost 0 bases, with 3 bases between them. Germline V CDR1 and CDR2: WNHNN, SYGVQD (reference sequence). The CDR3 coding sequence is TGCGCCAGCAGTGATCTCTCTGGAAACACCATATATTTT. This translates into CASSDLSGNTIYF.

The gene calls are TRBV11-2 and TRBJ1-4; the D gene is possibly TRBD1 (5 bases). The germline gives CDR1 SGHAT, CDR2 FQNNGV. The CDR3 is 18 amino acids. The V end was cut by 1 base, the J end by 6 bases, with 21 bases between. CDR3 in DNA: TGTGCCAGCAGCTTAGGGCGGTTTGTGGGACTCTGGGATGAAAAACTGTTTTTT. Translation gives CASSLGRFVGLWDEKLFF.

This chain uses TRBV10-3 with TRBJ1-1; D is ambiguous. The CDR3 sequence is 14 residues long. V shed 6 bases and J shed 1 base, with 12 bases lying between them. Looked up from germline, CDR1 is ENHRY and CDR2 is SYGVKD. The CDR3 coding sequence is TGTGCCATCAGCTGGGAGCAAAAGAACACTGAAGCTTTCTTT. It codes for CAISWEQKNTEAFF.